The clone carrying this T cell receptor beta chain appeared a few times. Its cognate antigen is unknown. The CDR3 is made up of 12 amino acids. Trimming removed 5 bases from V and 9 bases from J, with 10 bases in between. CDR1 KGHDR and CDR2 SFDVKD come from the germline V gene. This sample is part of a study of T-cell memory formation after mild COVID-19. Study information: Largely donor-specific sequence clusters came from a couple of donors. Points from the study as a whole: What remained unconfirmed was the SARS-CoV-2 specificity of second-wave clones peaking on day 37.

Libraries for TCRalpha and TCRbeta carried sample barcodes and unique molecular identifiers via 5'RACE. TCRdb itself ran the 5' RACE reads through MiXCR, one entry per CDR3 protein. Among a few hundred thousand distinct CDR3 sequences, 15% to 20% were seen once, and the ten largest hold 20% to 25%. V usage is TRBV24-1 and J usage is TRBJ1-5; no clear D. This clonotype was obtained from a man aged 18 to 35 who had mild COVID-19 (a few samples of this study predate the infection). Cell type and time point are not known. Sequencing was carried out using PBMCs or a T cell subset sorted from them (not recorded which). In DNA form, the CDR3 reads TGTGCCACCAGTGGACCGTCGGGGCCCCAGCATTTT. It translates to CATSGPSGPQHF.